This TCR beta chain is drawn from a study of cytomegalovirus exposure and HLA in healthy donors. General observations from the study: Across donors, sequencing depth was assumed by presence/absence analyses to be roughly uniform. It was about 150 TCR beta chains that were listed as cytomegalovirus-associated. Three chains linked to CMV were shown in vitro to be specific for CMV antigens. TCR beta V- and J-gene trimming was later associated with a missense DCLRE1C variant.

It was with 60 Vbeta and 13 Jbeta primers that the PCR ran. Sequenced by immunoSEQ multiplex PCR; TCRdb stores in-frame clones only, minus some. Among about 96,000 clones listed, around 79% were seen once. Regarding this clone: Its antigen is unknown.

The CDR3 covers 16 residues. The ends lost 0 bases at V and 2 bases at J; junction bases unmatched: 4. Germline assignment: CDR1 LNHDA and CDR2 SQIVND (reference sequence). The clonotype was recovered from a woman aged 70-85 years in good health and CMV-seropositive. The genes are TRBV19 and TRBJ1-5, with 7 bases that match TRBD1. Sequenced material: PBMCs. The CDR3 reads CASSIDLDRGNQPQHF. The CDR3 nucleotides read TGTGCCAGTAGTATAGACCTCGACAGGGGCAATCAGCCCCAGCATTTT.